These 26 T cell receptor beta chains were sequenced from one sample in a study of OX40 agonist ivuxolimab in advanced cancers. Sequenced by immunoSEQ multiplex PCR; TCRdb stores in-frame clones only, minus some. Here the sample spans roughly 75,000 clones, 85% to 90% being singletons. Sequences were derived from CD4+ or CD8+ T cells sorted from blood, sampled in a trial of the OX40 agonist ivuxolimab. These receptors were obtained from an adult with an advanced solid tumor such as melanoma, head and neck, liver or kidney cancer.

Concerning this clone itself: A read error may produce the germline difference seen at one junction end. V gene TRBV7-7 combines with J gene TRBJ2-1, with 13 bases aligning to TRBD2. CDR1 is SSHAT, CDR2 FNYEAQ, per germline (reference sequence). CDR3 size: 15 residues. CDR3 amino acids: CASSRLAGGYNEQFF. CDR3 bases: TGTGCTAGCAGTCGACTAGCGGGAGGATACAATGAGCAGTTCTTC.

The chain couples TRBV25-1 to TRBJ2-1; 10 positions match TRBD2. The CDR3 is made up of 15 amino acids. With 4 bases clipped from V and 5 bases from J, the junction kept 5 bases outside the gene matches. Germline lookup yields CDR1 MGHDK and CDR2 SYGVNS. In DNA form, the CDR3 reads TGTGCCAGCAGTGTAGCGGGGGGCTTGCACAATGAGCAGTTCTTC. It translates to CASSVAGGLHNEQFF.

V usage is TRBV5-1 and J usage is TRBJ1-1; D ambiguous. The CDR3 totals 14 residues. V lost 1 base and J 1 base, leaving 8 bases between the germline ends. CDR1 and CDR2 from the germline V gene are SGHRS and YFSETQ. The CDR3 DNA follows: TGCGCCAGCAGCTTGAGGGCCCCGAACACTGAAGCTTTCTTT. This sequence encodes CASSLRAPNTEAFF.

The chain is built from TRBV5-1 and TRBJ2-2, with TRBD1 matching over 7 bases. Germline-derived CDR1 and CDR2 are SGHRS and YFSETQ. V lost 4 bases and J lost 1; bases outside the gene matches: 4. This CDR3 has 15 amino acids. The DNA of the CDR3 is TGCGCCAGCAGCCCGGGGACAGTGAACACCGGGGAGCTGTTTTTT. Amino acids: CASSPGTVNTGELFF.

The chain joins TRBV27 to TRBJ1-1, with D unclear. This CDR3 spans 11 amino acids. Germline loops: CDR1 MNHEY, CDR2 SMNVEV (reference sequence). The V end lost 8 bases, the J end lost 13 bases, and 17 bases lay between the germline ends. CDR3 sequence reads: CASLGPDIGFF. The CDR3 bases are TGTGCCAGCCTGGGTCCTGATATTGGTTTCTTT.

The chain couples TRBV11-3 to TRBJ2-5, with D perhaps matching TRBD1 or TRBD2 (9 bases each). The length of the CDR3 is 17 residues. Per the germline V gene, CDR1 is SGHNT and CDR2 is YENEEA. Trimming took off 3 bases at V and 1 base at J, with 18 bases between the two ends. CDR3 sequence (DNA): TGTGCCAGCAGCTTGCGGGGGGGGACAGGGTCCCAAGAGACCCAGTACTTC. Its translation is CASSLRGGTGSQETQYF.

About this clone itself: The sample has other DNA sequences that encode this CDR3 too. This chain joins TRBV12-5 and TRBJ2-3; D gene ambiguous. Germline CDR1 and CDR2: LGHNT and FRNRAP. The CDR3 runs 15 residues. V lost 0 bases to trimming and J lost 0 bases, with 7 bases between them. This CDR3 reads CASGLVRGSTDTQYF. CDR3 in DNA: TGTGCTAGTGGTTTGGTACGAGGTAGCACAGATACGCAGTATTTT.

The CDR3 coding sequence is TGTGCCAGCAGATCGGGGGGATCAAACACAGATACGCAGTATTTT. This translates into CASRSGGSNTDTQYF. This chain uses TRBV6-5 with TRBJ2-3, with 7 nucleotides matching TRBD2. The J segment lost 2 bases and the V segment lost 6 bases, leaving 8 bases of the junction unmatched. The germline gives CDR1 MNHEY, CDR2 SVGAGI. The CDR3 sequence is 15 residues long.

This rearrangement joins TRBV7-8 to TRBJ2-1, with 12 bases identical to TRBD2. J lost 7 bases, V lost 6 bases, and 7 bases had no gene match. Per the germline V gene, CDR1 is SGHVS and CDR2 is FQNEAQ. The CDR3 has 15 amino acids. The CDR3 DNA reads as TGTGCCAGCAGTCAGACTAGCGGGAGAATTAATGAGCAGTTCTTC. Residues: CASSQTSGRINEQFF.

The rearrangement uses TRBV2 and TRBJ2-7, with unresolved D. The CDR3 totals 12 residues. Germline CDR1 SNHLY, CDR2 FYNNEI. V shed 2 bases and J shed 3 bases, with 5 bases lying between them. The CDR3 is CASSEQLYEQYF. CDR3 DNA: TGTGCCAGCAGTGAACAGCTCTACGAGCAGTACTTC.

The chain has TRBV28 and TRBJ1-5; the D is unclear. The CDR3 extends over 13 amino acids. Looked up from germline, CDR1 is MDHEN and CDR2 is SYDVKM. V was shortened by 4 bases and J by 3 bases, with 7 bases between the two germline ends. The CDR3 nucleotides are TGTGCCAGCAGTTCCGTTTTCAATCAGCCCCAGCATTTT. This gives the protein CASSSVFNQPQHF.

The J gene is TRBJ2-1, the V gene TRBV19; D not resolved. Germline V lookup: CDR1 LNHDA, CDR2 SQIVND (reference sequence). This CDR3 is 12 amino acids long. Trimming shortened V by 3 bases and J by 4 bases, and 4 bases separated the two germline ends. CDR3 bases: TGTGCCAGTAGTATCGAGTACAATGAGCAGTTCTTC. This encodes CASSIEYNEQFF.

The gene calls are TRBV7-2 and TRBJ2-1; D uncertain. Germline assignment: CDR1 SGHTA and CDR2 FQGNSA. Trimming took 4 bases from V and 4 from J, leaving 5 bases between them. This CDR3 spans 12 amino acids. The CDR3 DNA reads as TGTGCCAGCAGCTGGGATTACAATGAGCAGTTCTTC. Protein product: CASSWDYNEQFF. The full variable domain, completed using reference TRBV7-2 and TRBJ2-1, is GAGVSQSPSNKVTEKGKDVELRCDPISGHTALYWYRQSLGQGLEFLIYFQGNSAPDKSGLPSDRFSAERTGGSVSTLTIQRTQQEDSAVYLCASSWDYNEQFFGPGTRLTVL.

The chain carries TRBV5-1 and TRBJ2-1; TRBD1 matches at 11 bases. Looked up from germline, CDR1 is SGHRS and CDR2 is YFSETQ. This CDR3 is built from 14 residues. V shed 4 bases, J shed 7 bases, and the junction held 4 bases outside the gene matches. The CDR3 loop reads CASSPGTGGNEQFF. The CDR3 DNA reads TGCGCCAGCAGCCCTGGGACAGGGGGAAATGAGCAGTTCTTC. The full variable domain, in which reference TRBV5-1 and TRBJ2-1 provide the parts outside the CDR3, is KAGVTQTPRYLIKTRGQQVTLSCSPISGHRSVSWYQQTPGQGLQFLFEYFSETQRNKGNFPGRFSGRQFSNSRSEMNVSTLELGDSALYLCASSPGTGGNEQFFGPGTRLTVL.

For the CDR3, the DNA is TGTGCCAGCAGTGAATGGGAAGGAGAGACCCAGTACTTC. As protein: CASSEWEGETQYF. The rearrangement joins TRBV6-1 to TRBJ2-5; no clear D. The CDR3 extends over 13 amino acids. In germline, CDR1 is MNHNS, CDR2 SASEGT. The V end was cut by 2 bases, the J end by 4 bases, with 8 bases between.

This chain uses TRBV27 with TRBJ2-1, with a tentative D call TRBD1 (5 bases). This CDR3 spans 16 amino acids. The V gene lost 6 bases and the J gene lost 0 bases, with 15 bases spanning the gap. Germline-derived CDR1 and CDR2 are MNHEY and SMNVEV (reference sequence). DNA of the CDR3: TGTGCCAGCAGGGTACAGGATGGCGGCTCCTACAATGAGCAGTTCTTC. This translates into CASRVQDGGSYNEQFF.

This rearrangement joins TRBV5-1 to TRBJ2-1, with D hard to call. Germline lookup yields CDR1 SGHRS and CDR2 YFSETQ. The CDR3 sequence is 13 residues long. The V end was cut by 0 bases, the J end by 7 bases, with 8 bases between. The CDR3 here is CASSLEGPNEQFF. CDR3 coding DNA: TGCGCCAGCAGCTTGGAAGGACCAAATGAGCAGTTCTTC.

The V gene is TRBV27, the J gene TRBJ2-6; 8 nucleotides align to TRBD1. V lost 6 bases, J lost 4 bases, and 5 bases stayed unmatched. The CDR3 consists of 15 residues. The germline V gene has CDR1 MNHEY and CDR2 SMNVEV (reference sequence). The CDR3, as DNA: TGTGCCAGCAGATCAGGGGGCGCGGGGGCCAACGTCCTGACTTTC. It translates to CASRSGGAGANVLTF.

The V call is TRBV5-6, the J call TRBJ1-1; TRBD1 agrees at 7 bases. Germline lookup yields CDR1 SGHDT and CDR2 YYEEEE. The trim removed 2 bases at V and 5 bases at J, leaving 6 bases unmatched. The CDR3 has 14 residues. This chain's CDR3 is CASSFSSGGTEAFF. CDR3 nucleotides: TGTGCCAGCAGCTTTTCGTCAGGGGGTACTGAAGCTTTCTTT.

The table lists this clone with a count of one. The CDR3 loop reads CAITGSPGAAGANVLTF. Here the CDR3 DNA reads TGTGCCATCACCGGGAGTCCGGGGGCGGCTGGGGCCAACGTCCTGACTTTC. This chain joins TRBV10-3 and TRBJ2-6; the D gene could be TRBD1 or TRBD2 (6 bases each). Germline CDR1 ENHRY, CDR2 SYGVKD. This CDR3 region has 17 residues. Trimming left V 7 bases short and J 2 bases short, with 18 bases between.

V gene TRBV5-1 combines with J gene TRBJ2-3, with 8 bases lining up with TRBD1. The germline V gene encodes CDR1 SGHRS and CDR2 YFSETQ. After removal of 4 bases from V and 3 bases from J, the junction contained 10 bases not matched to a gene. The CDR3 has 16 residues. The CDR3 reads CASSPGQGLRTDTQYF. The CDR3 DNA follows: TGCGCCAGCAGCCCCGGACAGGGCCTTAGGACAGATACGCAGTATTTT.

The J gene is TRBJ1-1, the V gene TRBV15; TRBD1 agrees at 9 bases. V trimming: 3 bases; J trimming: 0 bases; junction bases outside the gene matches: 2. CDR1 and CDR2 (germline): LNHNV, YYDKDF (reference sequence). The CDR3 consists of 15 residues. The CDR3 reads CATSRDRGMNTEAFF. The CDR3 DNA sequence: TGTGCCACCAGCAGGGACAGGGGTATGAACACTGAAGCTTTCTTT.

The chain uses TRBV5-1 and TRBJ1-2; no firm D call. This CDR3 has 13 amino acids. V was cut by 0 bases and J by 6 bases, with 9 bases left in between. Germline V gene sequence: CDR1 SGHRS, CDR2 YFSETQ. The CDR3 nucleotides read TGCGCCAGCAGCTTGGCCGGGGTGGATGGCTACACCTTC. Amino acid sequence: CASSLAGVDGYTF.

This clone was recorded once. This chain links TRBV21-1 with TRBJ1-2. TRBV21-1 is a pseudogene. The CDR3 has 15 residues. Here the CDR3 DNA reads TGTGCCAGCAGCAAAGGGAAGCTGGATCTCTATGGCTACACCTTC. This encodes CASSKGKLDLYGYTF.

V and J are TRBV7-9 and TRBJ2-7, with 10 bases aligning to TRBD1. The CDR3 length is 14 residues. V was clipped by 4 bases and J by 4 bases; unmatched bases: 4. Germline V gene sequence: CDR1 SEHNR, CDR2 FQNEAQ (reference sequence). The DNA for the CDR3 is TGTGCCAGCAGCTCGACAGGGGGCTGGTACGAGCAGTACTTC. It codes for CASSSTGGWYEQYF.

This clone was counted only a few times. The gene calls are TRBV5-1 and TRBJ2-3; D not resolved. The CDR3 spans 13 residues. Germline assignment: CDR1 SGHRS and CDR2 YFSETQ. Trimming cost V 2 bases and J 5 bases, with 9 bases left between them. The CDR3 region has the DNA TGCGCCAGCAGCTTTGGGATGGGAGATACGCAGTATTTT. It encodes CASSFGMGDTQYF.